This passage covers 31 T cell receptor beta chains from one sample sequenced in a study of T-cell memory formation after mild COVID-19. TCRdb reprocessed the 5' RACE reads with MiXCR, giving one entry per CDR3 protein. Of a few hundred thousand distinct CDR3 sequences listed, 20% to 30% were seen once; the top ten hold about 8.7%. Sequences were obtained from PBMCs or a T cell subset sorted from them (not recorded which). Source of these receptors: an adult woman who had mild COVID-19 (a few samples of this study predate the infection). Cell type and time point are not known.

There are a few counts of this clonotype. This chain links TRBV9 with TRBJ1-1; D perhaps matches TRBD1 (5 bases). The V gene lost 4 bases and the J gene lost 0 bases, with 13 bases spanning the gap. The CDR3 has 15 residues. The germline V gene encodes CDR1 SGDLS and CDR2 YYNGEE. The CDR3 spells CASSPTTELNTEAFF. DNA for the CDR3: TGTGCCAGCAGCCCAACGACAGAGTTGAACACTGAAGCTTTCTTT.

J is TRBJ2-7 and V is TRBV7-2; 9 bases agree with TRBD1. Looked up from germline, CDR1 is SGHTA and CDR2 is FQGNSA. The length of the CDR3 is 15 residues. Trimming at V came to 5 bases and at J to 3 bases, leaving 8 bases not matched to a gene. The CDR3 coding sequence is TGTGCCAGCAGCCTACAGGGGGCGTTAAACTACGAGCAGTACTTC. This encodes CASSLQGALNYEQYF. Full variable domain (rest looked up from reference TRBV7-2 and TRBJ2-7): GAGVSQSPSNKVTEKGKDVELRCDPISGHTALYWYRQSLGQGLEFLIYFQGNSAPDKSGLPSDRFSAERTGGSVSTLTIQRTQQEDSAVYLCASSLQGALNYEQYFGPGTRLTVT.

The J gene is TRBJ2-7, the V gene TRBV7-9; D ambiguous. This CDR3 region has 15 residues. V was trimmed by 0 bases and J by 1 base, leaving 10 bases between them. CDR1 and CDR2 (germline): SEHNR, FQNEAQ (reference sequence). The CDR3 region is CASSLALGDSYEQYF. CDR3 coding DNA: TGTGCCAGCAGCTTAGCCCTTGGGGATTCCTACGAGCAGTACTTC.

A few counts support this clonotype. This chain links TRBV18 with TRBJ2-5, with no clear D. The V and J ends lost 3 bases and 5 bases respectively, with 13 bases between them. This CDR3 has 14 amino acids. Germline CDR1 is KGHSH and CDR2 is LQKENI. CDR3 DNA: TGTGCCAGCTCACCCCCCCGATTGAGGGAGACCCAGTACTTC. This gives the protein CASSPPRLRETQYF.

V gene TRBV29-1 combines with J gene TRBJ1-2; weak D call: TRBD1 (6 bases). The V and J ends lost 0 bases and 0 bases respectively, with 14 bases between them. The germline V gene has CDR1 SQVTM and CDR2 ANQGSEA. This CDR3 has 16 amino acids. CDR3 sequence (DNA): TGCAGCGTTGAAGATGGCGACAGGATATCTAACTATGGCTACACCTTC. This gives the protein CSVEDGDRISNYGYTF.

This chain uses TRBV3-1 with TRBJ2-1; D possibly corresponds to TRBD2 (5 bases). The V gene lost 4 bases and the J gene lost 9 bases, with 19 bases spanning the gap. Germline CDR1 reads LGHDT; CDR2 reads YNNKEL (reference sequence). The CDR3 loop spans 15 amino acids. The CDR3 sequence is CASSRRAVERPEQFF. Here the CDR3 DNA reads TGTGCCAGCAGCCGACGAGCGGTCGAGCGGCCTGAGCAGTTCTTC.

This clonotype appeared a few times. J is TRBJ2-5 and V is TRBV7-6; D is possibly TRBD1 (6 bases). Germline V CDR1 and CDR2: SGHVS, FNYEAQ. The CDR3 spans 15 residues. V dropped 5 bases and J dropped 5 bases, with 18 bases sitting between them. The DNA of the CDR3 is TGTGCCAGCAGCACTCCACAGGGCCCGGGGGAGACCCAGTACTTC. As protein: CASSTPQGPGETQYF.

This clonotype showed up just a few times. J is TRBJ2-2 and V is TRBV11-1; D is perhaps TRBD2 (6 bases). V lost 3 bases and J 0 bases, leaving 11 bases between the germline ends. Germline CDR1 reads SGHAT; CDR2 reads FQDESV (reference sequence). The CDR3 runs 16 residues. Here the CDR3 reads CASSLSSGSNTGELFF. CDR3 in DNA: TGTGCCAGCAGCTTGAGTAGCGGTTCGAACACCGGGGAGCTGTTTTTT.

This clonotype appeared a single time. The genes are TRBV5-1 and TRBJ2-3; unclear D gene. The V gene's germline CDR1 is SGHRS and CDR2 YFSETQ. The CDR3 sequence is 13 residues long. Trimming shortened V by 0 bases and J by 6 bases, and 8 bases separated the two germline ends. The CDR3 sequence is CASSLGQQDTQYF. CDR3 nucleotides: TGCGCCAGCAGCTTGGGGCAGCAGGATACGCAGTATTTT.

This chain connects TRBV10-2 to TRBJ1-1, with D hard to call. V lost 2 bases, J lost 4 bases, and 8 bases lay in between. CDR1 is WSHSY and CDR2 is SAAADI in the germline V gene. This CDR3 has 13 amino acids. CDR3 amino acids: CASSEGDGTEAFF. CDR3 nucleotides: TGCGCCAGCAGTGAGGGGGATGGCACTGAAGCTTTCTTT.

The rearrangement joins TRBV5-5 to TRBJ2-7, with D uncertain. Germline V lookup: CDR1 SGHKS, CDR2 YYEKEE (reference sequence). V was pared by 0 bases and J by 3 bases, with 13 bases between. This CDR3 spans 15 amino acids. For the CDR3, the DNA is TGTGCCAGCAGCTTGGGGGTCTCGACTGACTACGAGCAGTACTTC. This codes for CASSLGVSTDYEQYF.

CDR3 DNA: TGTGCCAGCAGTACAAAATCCGACCGGGGTCGAAACTATGGCTACACCTTC. Protein sequence: CASSTKSDRGRNYGYTF. The chain employs TRBV28 and TRBJ1-2; no clear D. The V and J ends lost 5 bases and 2 bases respectively, with 21 bases between them. Germline V gene data show CDR1 as MDHEN and CDR2 as SYDVKM. The CDR3 is 17 residues long.

CDR3 nucleotide sequence: TGTGCCAGCAGTTTGGGGACAGGGGGCTCCCCCCTCCACTTT. It translates to CASSLGTGGSPLHF. The chain joins TRBV27 to TRBJ1-6; 12 bases are a match to TRBD1. The length of the CDR3 is 14 residues. The V gene end was trimmed by 3 bases and the J gene end by 13 bases; junction bases not matched to a gene: 4. Germline values: CDR1 MNHEY, CDR2 SMNVEV (reference sequence).

J is TRBJ2-7 and V is TRBV6-2 or TRBV6-3, with TRBD1 matching 8 bases. This CDR3 is 15 amino acids long. CDR1 MNHEY and CDR2 SVGEGT come from the germline V gene. The trim removed 4 bases at V and 2 bases at J, leaving 7 bases unmatched. CDR3 sequence: CASSSSGTGAYEQYF. The CDR3 region has the DNA TGTGCCAGCAGTTCCTCCGGGACAGGAGCCTACGAGCAGTACTTC.

The rearrangement links TRBV5-6 to TRBJ2-7; the match to TRBD1 covers 7 bases. CDR1 is SGHDT and CDR2 is YYEEEE in the germline V gene. The junction had 4 bases not matched to a gene; V was cut back by 4 bases and J by 0 bases. This CDR3 is built from 14 residues. CDR3 sequence reads: CASSRGQTSYEQYF. CDR3 in DNA: TGTGCCAGCAGCCGGGGACAGACCTCCTACGAGCAGTACTTC.

The CDR3 DNA sequence: TGTGCCAGCAGCCAACAAGGACAGGCGTACGAGCAGTACTTC. It codes for CASSQQGQAYEQYF. The rearrangement links TRBV4-2 to TRBJ2-7, with TRBD1 identical over 7 bases. Germline assignment: CDR1 LGHNA and CDR2 YNFKEQ. This CDR3 contains 14 residues. V was pared by 2 bases and J by 4 bases, with 5 bases of the junction left unmatched.

The chain couples TRBV13 to TRBJ2-5; 12 nucleotides line up with TRBD2. This CDR3 has 18 residues. Germline lookup yields CDR1 PRHDT and CDR2 FYEKMQ (reference sequence). Unmatched junction bases numbered 12, after V lost 5 bases and J lost 2 bases. As DNA, the CDR3 is TGTGCCAGCAGCCACCCCGCTAGCGGGAGGGCCGATCAAGAGACCCAGTACTTC. It is translated as CASSHPASGRADQETQYF.

The V gene is TRBV5-1, the J gene TRBJ2-1, with D tentatively TRBD2 (6 bases). The V end was cut by 0 bases, the J end by 0 bases, with 10 bases between. Germline V gene sequence: CDR1 SGHRS, CDR2 YFSETQ. The CDR3 covers 16 residues. The CDR3 region is CASSLVAGSSYNEQFF. In DNA, the CDR3 is TGCGCCAGCAGCTTGGTGGCGGGGAGCTCCTACAATGAGCAGTTCTTC.

In its sample, this clonotype was seen a few times. V gene TRBV5-6 combines with J gene TRBJ2-7; possibly TRBD1 or TRBD2 for D (5 bases each). The germline V gene encodes CDR1 SGHDT and CDR2 YYEEEE. V gave up 2 bases and J gave up 4 bases, with 13 bases separating them. The CDR3 sequence is 14 residues long. DNA for the CDR3: TGTGCCAGCAGCTTCGGGGCCCAGGGTTACGAGCAGTACTTC. Encoded protein: CASSFGAQGYEQYF.

The genes are TRBV12-3 or TRBV12-4 and TRBJ2-2; D is uncertain. Trimming took off 0 bases at V and 4 bases at J, with 9 bases between the two ends. The CDR3 consists of 15 residues. This CDR3 is CASSLAGGVTGELFF. The CDR3 coding sequence is TGTGCCAGCAGTTTAGCGGGTGGGGTCACCGGGGAGCTGTTTTTT.

The chain joins TRBV27 to TRBJ1-5, with TRBD1 matching over 8 bases. With V trimmed by 6 bases and J by 3 bases, 4 bases remained unmatched. The CDR3 spans 14 residues. In germline, CDR1 is MNHEY, CDR2 SMNVEV (reference sequence). CDR3 sequence reads: CASSRDRLNQPQHF. CDR3 bases: TGTGCCAGCAGCCGGGACAGGCTCAATCAGCCCCAGCATTTT.

The rearrangement uses TRBV7-2 and TRBJ2-1; D may be TRBD2 (5 bases). The CDR3 is 14 residues long. Between the trimmed V and J ends, which lost 1 base and 9 bases, there was a span of 13 bases. Germline V gene data show CDR1 as SGHTA and CDR2 as FQGNSA. CDR3 sequence (DNA): TGTGCCAGCAGCTTAGGGGGAGTGGGAAGTGAGCAGTTCTTC. The encoded protein is CASSLGGVGSEQFF.

This clonotype was counted a few times. In nucleotides, the CDR3 is TGTGCCAGTAGTCCACGGGACTTGTATAGCAATCAGCCCCAGCATTTT. Its translation: CASSPRDLYSNQPQHF. This chain links TRBV19 with TRBJ1-5; a possible D gene is TRBD1 (5 bases). This CDR3 contains 16 residues. Trimming removed 5 bases at V and 0 bases at J, with 14 bases between. Germline V gene lookup returns CDR1 LNHDA and CDR2 SQIVND (reference sequence).

This clonotype came up a few times. The chain links TRBV10-3 to TRBJ1-2, with 8 bases identical to TRBD1. This CDR3 is 12 amino acids long. Germline lookup yields CDR1 ENHRY and CDR2 SYGVKD. V shed 4 bases, J shed 6 bases, and the junction held 1 base outside the gene matches. CDR3 protein: CAISGTGHGYTF. DNA of the CDR3: TGTGCCATCAGTGGGACAGGGCATGGCTACACCTTC.

There are many counts of this clonotype. The J gene is TRBJ1-6, the V gene TRBV20-1; tentatively, D is TRBD1 (5 bases). The CDR3 covers 15 residues. Per the germline V gene, CDR1 is DFQATT and CDR2 is SNEGSKA (reference sequence). Deletions cut 0 bases from V and 6 bases from J, with 12 bases between. Here the CDR3 reads CSARDWRQGNSPLHF. The CDR3 DNA follows: TGCAGTGCTAGAGATTGGCGGCAGGGTAATTCACCCCTCCACTTT.

The V and J genes are TRBV6-1 and TRBJ1-1; D is uncertain. The V and J ends lost 7 bases and 10 bases respectively, with 19 bases between them. The length of the CDR3 is 13 residues. Germline-derived CDR1 and CDR2 are MNHNS and SASEGT. CDR3 sequence reads: CASIPRSFIGAFF. The CDR3 nucleotides are TGTGCCAGCATACCCCGGAGCTTTATAGGAGCTTTCTTT.

This clonotype occurred a few times. The chain couples TRBV5-6 to TRBJ2-2, with 9 bases lining up with TRBD1. V shed 4 bases and J 4 bases; nucleotides not matched to a gene: 8. CDR3 length equals 16 residues. Germline CDR1 and CDR2: SGHDT and YYEEEE. CDR3 residues: CASSRGTGRGTGELFF. CDR3 DNA sequence: TGTGCCAGCAGCCGAGGGACAGGGCGAGGCACCGGGGAGCTGTTTTTT. The full variable domain, rest sourced from reference TRBV5-6 and TRBJ2-2, is DAGVTQSPTHLIKTRGQQVTLRCSPKSGHDTVSWYQQALGQGPQFIFQYYEEEERQRGNFPDRFSGHQFPNYSSELNVNALLLGDSALYLCASSRGTGRGTGELFFGEGSRLTVL.

The V gene is TRBV25-1, the J gene TRBJ1-1; D may be TRBD1 (5 bases). V was clipped by 1 base and J by 8 bases, with 11 bases between them. Germline V CDR1 and CDR2: MGHDK, SYGVNS. The CDR3 runs to 13 residues. In DNA, the CDR3 is TGTGCCAGCAGTGAATGGAGGGGTATGGAAGCTTTCTTT. Amino acid sequence: CASSEWRGMEAFF.

This clonotype was observed a few times. The chain recombines TRBV20-1 with TRBJ1-6; 11 bases fit TRBD1. Per germline, CDR1 DFQATT and CDR2 SNEGSKA (reference sequence). CDR3 length: 15 amino acids. The V gene end was trimmed by 3 bases and the J gene end by 8 bases; junction bases not matched to a gene: 6. The CDR3 loop reads CSARGTGGSHSPLHF. In nucleotides, the CDR3 is TGCAGTGCTAGGGGGACAGGGGGTTCTCATTCACCCCTCCACTTT.

The gene calls are TRBV7-9 and TRBJ2-5; TRBD2 might be the D (6 bases). The V gene's germline CDR1 is SEHNR and CDR2 FQNEAQ (reference sequence). CDR3 length: 15 residues. V was cut by 1 base and J by 5 bases, with 14 bases left in between. The CDR3: CASSLGLGREETQYF. CDR3 bases: TGTGCCAGCAGCTTAGGATTGGGACGGGAGGAGACCCAGTACTTC.

In its sample, this clonotype was seen a few times. The chain has TRBV12-3 or TRBV12-4 and TRBJ2-2, with D maybe TRBD1 (7 bases). Between the trimmed V and J ends, which lost 3 bases and 3 bases, there was a span of 8 bases. The CDR3 length is 14 residues. The CDR3 DNA reads TGTGCCAGCAGTTTCAGGGGGGACACCGGGGAGCTGTTTTTT. It translates to CASSFRGDTGELFF.